This T cell receptor beta chain stems from a study of blood T cell repertoires in COVID-19. Study context: T cells, B-cell-depleted T cells, or PBMCs provided the cDNA or gDNA that served as material.

Original handling: Reference gene primer amplification in the assay estimated nucleated cell counts. Assay: immunoSEQ multiplex PCR; the TCRdb copy retains only in-frame clones and omits some. D and trimming come from the DNA, and the V and J calls and clone size come from that table. The sample includes 100,000 to 150,000 clones, more than 70% of them seen just once. The CDR3 covers 15 residues. Germline values: CDR1 SEHNR, CDR2 FQNEAQ (reference sequence). With V trimmed by 6 bases and J by 1 base, 8 bases remained unmatched. Sequenced: peripheral blood. The sequence was obtained from a man aged 55-75 years with acute or convalescent COVID-19. This sequence joins TRBV7-9 and TRBJ2-5, with 7 nucleotides matching TRBD1. CDR3 region: CASRTGTAFQETQYF. Written as DNA, the CDR3 is TGTGCCAGCAGAACAGGGACAGCATTCCAAGAGACCCAGTACTTC. Combining the CDR3 with reference TRBV7-9 and TRBJ2-5 gives the whole variable domain DTGVSQNPRHKITKRGQNVTFRCDPISEHNRLYWYRQTLGQGPEFLTYFQNEAQLEKSRLLSDRFSAERPKGSFSTLEIQRTEQGDSAMYLCASRTGTAFQETQYFGPGTRLLVL.